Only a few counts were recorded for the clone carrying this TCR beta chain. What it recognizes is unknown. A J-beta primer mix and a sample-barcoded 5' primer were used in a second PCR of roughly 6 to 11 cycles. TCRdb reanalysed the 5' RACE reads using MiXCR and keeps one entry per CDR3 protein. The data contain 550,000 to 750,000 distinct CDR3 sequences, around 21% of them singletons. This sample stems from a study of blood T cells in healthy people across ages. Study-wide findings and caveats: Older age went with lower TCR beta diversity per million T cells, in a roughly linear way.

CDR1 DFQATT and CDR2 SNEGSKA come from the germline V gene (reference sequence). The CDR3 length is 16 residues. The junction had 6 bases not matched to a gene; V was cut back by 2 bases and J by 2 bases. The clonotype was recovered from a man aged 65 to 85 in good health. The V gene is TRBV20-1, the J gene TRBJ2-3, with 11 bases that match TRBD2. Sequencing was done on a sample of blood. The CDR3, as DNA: TGCAGTGCTAGAAATTTAGCGGGAGGGAACACAGATACGCAGTATTTT. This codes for CSARNLAGGNTDTQYF.